This T cell receptor beta chain stems from a study of blood T cells in healthy people across ages. Study-wide points: It was the long-lived donors that had more naive CD4+ cells and higher diversity than aged donors. What prevented conclusive comparison of naive and antigen-experienced cells was that PBMCs were unsorted.

CDR3 length equals 18 residues. Deletions cut 6 bases from V and 2 bases from J, with 23 bases between. Only a few counts were recorded for this clonotype. Its antigen is currently unknown. Primed by a sample-barcoded 5' primer and a J-beta primer mix, a second PCR proceeded for about 7 to 11 cycles. Tagging of each cDNA molecule was performed by a template-switch adaptor with 12 random nucleotides. TCRdb re-derived calls from the 5' RACE reads in MiXCR, one entry per CDR3 protein. Of more than 650,000 distinct CDR3 sequences listed, about 26% are singletons. These data were also filed under a second study, of T cells of mothers and their children.

The specimen was blood. The source is a boy younger than 18 in good health. This chain joins TRBV12-3 or TRBV12-4 and TRBJ2-4; TRBD2 is a possible D gene (7 bases). CDR3 DNA: TGTGCCAGCAGCCGGGGGGCCGTGGGGGGGCCTTCCAAAAACATTCAGTACTTC. Amino acids: CASSRGAVGGPSKNIQYF.